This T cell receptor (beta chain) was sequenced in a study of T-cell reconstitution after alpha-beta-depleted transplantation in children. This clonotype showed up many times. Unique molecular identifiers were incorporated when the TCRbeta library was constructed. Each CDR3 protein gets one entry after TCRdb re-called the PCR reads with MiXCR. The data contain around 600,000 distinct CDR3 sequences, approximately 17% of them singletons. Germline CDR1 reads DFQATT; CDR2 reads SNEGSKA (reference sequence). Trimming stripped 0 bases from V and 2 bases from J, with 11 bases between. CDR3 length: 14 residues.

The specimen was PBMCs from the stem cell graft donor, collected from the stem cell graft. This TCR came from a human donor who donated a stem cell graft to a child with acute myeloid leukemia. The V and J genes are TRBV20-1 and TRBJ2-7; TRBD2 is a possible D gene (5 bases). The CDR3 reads CSARDLAAPYEQYF. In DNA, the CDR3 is TGCAGTGCTAGAGATCTAGCAGCGCCCTACGAGCAGTACTTC.